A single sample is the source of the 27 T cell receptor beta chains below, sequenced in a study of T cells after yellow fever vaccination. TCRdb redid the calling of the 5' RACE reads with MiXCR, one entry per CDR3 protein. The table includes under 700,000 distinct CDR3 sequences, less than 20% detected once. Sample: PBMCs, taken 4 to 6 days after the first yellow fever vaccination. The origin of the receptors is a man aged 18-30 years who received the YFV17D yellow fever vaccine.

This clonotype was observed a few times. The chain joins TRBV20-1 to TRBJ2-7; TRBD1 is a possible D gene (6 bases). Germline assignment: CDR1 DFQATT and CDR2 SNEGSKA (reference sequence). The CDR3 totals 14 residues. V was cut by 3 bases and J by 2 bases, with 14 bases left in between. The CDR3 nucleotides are TGCAGTGCTAGCCGGGACATCGAAGCCTACGAGCAGTACTTC. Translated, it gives CSASRDIEAYEQYF.

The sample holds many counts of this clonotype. In nucleotides, the CDR3 is TGTGCCATCTCGACAGGGGTAGGCGAGACCCAGTACTTC. Its translation: CAISTGVGETQYF. The rearrangement joins TRBV10-3 to TRBJ2-5, with TRBD1 identical over 8 bases. V lost 8 bases and J lost 5; bases outside the gene matches: 7. Germline-derived CDR1 and CDR2 are ENHRY and SYGVKD. CDR3 length: 13 amino acids.

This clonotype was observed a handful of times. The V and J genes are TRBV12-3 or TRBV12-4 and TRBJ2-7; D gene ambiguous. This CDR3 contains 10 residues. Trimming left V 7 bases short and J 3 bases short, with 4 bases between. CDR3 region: CASTHYEQYF. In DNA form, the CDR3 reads TGTGCCAGCACCCACTACGAGCAGTACTTC.

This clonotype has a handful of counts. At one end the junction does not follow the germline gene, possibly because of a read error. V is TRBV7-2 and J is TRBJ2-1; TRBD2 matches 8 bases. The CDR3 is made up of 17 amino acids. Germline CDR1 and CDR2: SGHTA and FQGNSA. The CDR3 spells CASSFLSNSGGYIEQFF. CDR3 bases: TGTGCCAGCAGCTTCCTCTCTAACAGCGGGGGTTACATTGAGCAGTTCTTC.

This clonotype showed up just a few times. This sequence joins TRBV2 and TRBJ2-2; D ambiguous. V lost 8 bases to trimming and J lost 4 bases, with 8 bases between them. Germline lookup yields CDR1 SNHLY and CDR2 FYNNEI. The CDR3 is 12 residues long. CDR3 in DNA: TGTGCCAGCGGAGCAGTCACCGGGGAGCTGTTTTTT. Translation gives CASGAVTGELFF.

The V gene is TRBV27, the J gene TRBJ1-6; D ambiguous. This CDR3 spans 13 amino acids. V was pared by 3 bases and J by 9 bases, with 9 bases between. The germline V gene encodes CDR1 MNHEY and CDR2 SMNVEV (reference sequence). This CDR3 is CASSFGLGSPLHF. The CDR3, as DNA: TGTGCCAGCAGTTTCGGCCTGGGTTCACCCCTCCACTTT.

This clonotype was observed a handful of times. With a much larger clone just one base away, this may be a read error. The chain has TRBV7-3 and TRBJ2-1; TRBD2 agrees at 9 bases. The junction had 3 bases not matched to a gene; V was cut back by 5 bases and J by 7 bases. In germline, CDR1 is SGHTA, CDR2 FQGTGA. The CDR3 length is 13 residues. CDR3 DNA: TGTGCCAGCAGCGCTAGCGGGGAGAATGAGCAGTTCTTC. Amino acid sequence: CASSASGENEQFF.

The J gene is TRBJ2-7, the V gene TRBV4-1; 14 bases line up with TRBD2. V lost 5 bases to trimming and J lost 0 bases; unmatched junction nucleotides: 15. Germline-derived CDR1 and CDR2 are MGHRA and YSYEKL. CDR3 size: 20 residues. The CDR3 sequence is CASSTTGGLAGALSSYEQYF. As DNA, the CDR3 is TGCGCCAGCAGCACCACGGGGGGACTAGCGGGGGCGCTGAGCTCCTACGAGCAGTACTTC.

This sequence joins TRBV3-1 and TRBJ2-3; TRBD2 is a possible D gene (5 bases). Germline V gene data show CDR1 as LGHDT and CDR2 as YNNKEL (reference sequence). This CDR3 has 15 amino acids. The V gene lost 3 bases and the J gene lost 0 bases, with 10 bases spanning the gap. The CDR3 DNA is TGTGCCAGCAGCCAGATGCGGGCTAGCACAGATACGCAGTATTTT. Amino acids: CASSQMRASTDTQYF.

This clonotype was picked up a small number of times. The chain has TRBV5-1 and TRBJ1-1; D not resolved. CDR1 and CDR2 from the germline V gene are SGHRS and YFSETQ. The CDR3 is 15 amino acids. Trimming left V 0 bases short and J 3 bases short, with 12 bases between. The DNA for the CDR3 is TGCGCCAGCAGCTTGGTGCGGAAAGGAGACACTGAAGCTTTCTTT. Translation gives CASSLVRKGDTEAFF.

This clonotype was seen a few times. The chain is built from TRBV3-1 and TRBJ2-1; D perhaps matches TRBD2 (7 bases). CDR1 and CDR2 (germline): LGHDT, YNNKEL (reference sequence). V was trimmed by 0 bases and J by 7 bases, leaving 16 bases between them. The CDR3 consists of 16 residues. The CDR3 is CASSQEGGGRENEQFF. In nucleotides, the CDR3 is TGTGCCAGCAGCCAAGAAGGGGGGGGCCGGGAAAATGAGCAGTTCTTC.

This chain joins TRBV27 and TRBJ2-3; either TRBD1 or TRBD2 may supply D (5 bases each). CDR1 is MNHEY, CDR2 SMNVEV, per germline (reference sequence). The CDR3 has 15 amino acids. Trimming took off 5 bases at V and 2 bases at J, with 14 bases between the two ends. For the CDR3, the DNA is TGTGCCAGCAGTCCCTGGGACCGCTCCACAGATACGCAGTATTTT. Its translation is CASSPWDRSTDTQYF.

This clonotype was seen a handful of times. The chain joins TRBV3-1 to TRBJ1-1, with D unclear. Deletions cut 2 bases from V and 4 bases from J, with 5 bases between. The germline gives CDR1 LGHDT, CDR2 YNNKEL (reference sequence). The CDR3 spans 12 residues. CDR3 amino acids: CASSQRSTEAFF. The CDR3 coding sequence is TGTGCCAGCAGCCAAAGAAGCACTGAAGCTTTCTTT.

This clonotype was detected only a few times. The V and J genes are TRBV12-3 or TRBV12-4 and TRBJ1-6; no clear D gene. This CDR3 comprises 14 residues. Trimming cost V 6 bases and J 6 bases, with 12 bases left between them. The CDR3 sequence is CASSFGPGNSPLHF. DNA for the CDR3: TGTGCCAGCAGCTTTGGGCCGGGTAATTCACCCCTCCACTTT.

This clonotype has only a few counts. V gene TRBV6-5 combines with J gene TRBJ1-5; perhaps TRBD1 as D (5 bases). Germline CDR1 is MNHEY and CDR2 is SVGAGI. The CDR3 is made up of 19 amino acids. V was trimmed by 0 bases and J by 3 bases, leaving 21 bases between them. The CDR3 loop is CASSYSNIGALGDNQPQHF. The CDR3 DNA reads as TGTGCCAGCAGTTACTCAAACATCGGGGCGCTTGGTGACAATCAGCCCCAGCATTTT.

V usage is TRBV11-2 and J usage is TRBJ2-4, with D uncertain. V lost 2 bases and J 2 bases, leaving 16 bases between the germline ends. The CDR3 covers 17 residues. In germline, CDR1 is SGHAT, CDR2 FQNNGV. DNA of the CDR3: TGTGCCAGCAGCTTAATGGCCCGGCCTAGGACCAAAAACATTCAGTACTTC. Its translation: CASSLMARPRTKNIQYF.

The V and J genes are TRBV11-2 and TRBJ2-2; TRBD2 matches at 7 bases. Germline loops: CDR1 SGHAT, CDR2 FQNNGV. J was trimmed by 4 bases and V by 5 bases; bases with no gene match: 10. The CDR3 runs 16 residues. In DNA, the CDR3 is TGTGCCAGCAGCCTTACCGGGACTACCACCACCGGGGAGCTGTTTTTT. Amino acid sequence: CASSLTGTTTTGELFF.

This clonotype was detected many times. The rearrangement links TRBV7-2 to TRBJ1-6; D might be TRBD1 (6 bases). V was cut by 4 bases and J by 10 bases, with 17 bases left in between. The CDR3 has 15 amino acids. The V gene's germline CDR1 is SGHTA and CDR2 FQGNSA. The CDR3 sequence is CASSSYGTIPSPLHF. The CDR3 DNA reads TGTGCCAGCAGCTCGTATGGGACAATCCCCTCACCCCTCCACTTT.

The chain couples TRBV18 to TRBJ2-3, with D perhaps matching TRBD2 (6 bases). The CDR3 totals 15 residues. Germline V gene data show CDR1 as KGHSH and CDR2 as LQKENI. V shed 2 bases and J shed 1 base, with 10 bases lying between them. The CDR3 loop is CASSPEVAGTDTQYF. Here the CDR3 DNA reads TGTGCCAGCTCACCAGAGGTAGCGGGCACAGATACGCAGTATTTT.

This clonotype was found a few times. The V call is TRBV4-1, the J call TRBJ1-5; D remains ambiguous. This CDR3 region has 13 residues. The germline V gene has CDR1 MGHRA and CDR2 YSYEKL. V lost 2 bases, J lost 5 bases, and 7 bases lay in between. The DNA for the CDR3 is TGCGCCAGCAGCCAATTCTCGGATCAGCCCCAGCATTTT. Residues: CASSQFSDQPQHF.

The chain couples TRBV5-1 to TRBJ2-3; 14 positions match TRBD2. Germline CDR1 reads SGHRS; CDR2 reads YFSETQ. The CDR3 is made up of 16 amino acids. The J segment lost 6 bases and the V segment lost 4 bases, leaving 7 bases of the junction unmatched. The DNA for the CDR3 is TGCGCCAGCAGCGACGCGACTAGCGGGGGGGCGGATACGCAGTATTTT. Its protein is CASSDATSGGADTQYF.

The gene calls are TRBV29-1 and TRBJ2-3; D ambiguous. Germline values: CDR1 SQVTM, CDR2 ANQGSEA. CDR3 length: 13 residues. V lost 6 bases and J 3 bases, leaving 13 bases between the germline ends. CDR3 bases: TGCAGCGTGAAACCTCGACATACAGATACGCAGTATTTT. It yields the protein CSVKPRHTDTQYF.

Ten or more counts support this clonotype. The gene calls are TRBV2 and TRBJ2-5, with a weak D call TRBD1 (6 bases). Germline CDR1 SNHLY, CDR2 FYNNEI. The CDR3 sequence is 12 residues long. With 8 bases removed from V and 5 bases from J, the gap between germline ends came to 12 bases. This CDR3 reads CASSFTGETQYF. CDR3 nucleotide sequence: TGTGCCAGCTCCTTCACAGGGGAGACCCAGTACTTC. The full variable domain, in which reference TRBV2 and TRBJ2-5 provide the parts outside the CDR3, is EPEVTQTPSHQVTQMGQEVILRCVPISNHLYFYWYRQILGQKVEFLVSFYNNEISEKSEIFDDQFSVERPDGSNFTLKIRSTKLEDSAMYFCASSFTGETQYFGPGTRLLVL.

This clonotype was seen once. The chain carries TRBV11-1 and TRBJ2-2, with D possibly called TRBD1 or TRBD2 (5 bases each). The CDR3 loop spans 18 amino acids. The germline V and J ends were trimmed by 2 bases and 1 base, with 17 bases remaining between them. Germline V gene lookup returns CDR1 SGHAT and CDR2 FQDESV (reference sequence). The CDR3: CASSLKGSGTVNTGELFF. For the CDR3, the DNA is TGTGCCAGCAGCTTAAAGGGATCCGGGACGGTGAACACCGGGGAGCTGTTTTTT.

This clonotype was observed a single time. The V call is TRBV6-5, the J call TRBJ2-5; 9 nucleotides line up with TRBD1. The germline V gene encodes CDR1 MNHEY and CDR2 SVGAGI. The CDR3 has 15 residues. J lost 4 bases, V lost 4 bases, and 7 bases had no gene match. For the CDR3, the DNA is TGTGCCAGCAGTTTCACAGGGGGCAGGTTAGAGACCCAGTACTTC. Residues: CASSFTGGRLETQYF.

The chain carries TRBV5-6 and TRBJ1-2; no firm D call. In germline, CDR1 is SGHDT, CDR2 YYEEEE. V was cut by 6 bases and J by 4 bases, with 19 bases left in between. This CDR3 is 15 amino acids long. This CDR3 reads CASNSRYSDVYGYTF. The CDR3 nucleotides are TGTGCCAGCAATTCTAGGTACAGTGATGTCTATGGCTACACCTTC. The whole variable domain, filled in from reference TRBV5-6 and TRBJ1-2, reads DAGVTQSPTHLIKTRGQQVTLRCSPKSGHDTVSWYQQALGQGPQFIFQYYEEEERQRGNFPDRFSGHQFPNYSSELNVNALLLGDSALYLCASNSRYSDVYGYTFGSGTRLTVV.

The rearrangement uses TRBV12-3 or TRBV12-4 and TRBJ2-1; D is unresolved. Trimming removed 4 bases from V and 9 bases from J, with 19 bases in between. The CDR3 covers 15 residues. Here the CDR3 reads CASSSNSFGAVEQFF. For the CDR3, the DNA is TGTGCCAGCAGTTCCAATTCGTTCGGAGCAGTTGAGCAGTTCTTC.